This TCR beta chain was sequenced in a study of shared clonotypes between healthy human individuals. Germline CDR1 reads MNHEY; CDR2 reads SVGAGI. The CDR3 sequence is 14 residues long. V was shortened by 11 bases and J by 5 bases, with 18 bases between the two germline ends. The method was immunoSEQ multiplex PCR; TCRdb's version includes in-frame clones alone and lacks a portion of them. The data contain roughly 1,000,000 clones, 75% to 80% of them seen just once; the ten biggest clones take up roughly 0.62%. Sequencing was performed on memory CD4+ T cells from PBMCs. Subset indicated: CD45RA-negative fraction. The source is a man in his late teens or twenties in good health. Some clones in this sample may be carry-over from other donors' samples. This chain connects TRBV6-5 to TRBJ2-2; possibly TRBD2 for D (7 bases). The DNA of the CDR3 is TGTGCCGCCTGGGGGAGGGGGTGGACCGGGGAGCTGTTTTTT. Encoded protein: CAAWGRGWTGELFF.